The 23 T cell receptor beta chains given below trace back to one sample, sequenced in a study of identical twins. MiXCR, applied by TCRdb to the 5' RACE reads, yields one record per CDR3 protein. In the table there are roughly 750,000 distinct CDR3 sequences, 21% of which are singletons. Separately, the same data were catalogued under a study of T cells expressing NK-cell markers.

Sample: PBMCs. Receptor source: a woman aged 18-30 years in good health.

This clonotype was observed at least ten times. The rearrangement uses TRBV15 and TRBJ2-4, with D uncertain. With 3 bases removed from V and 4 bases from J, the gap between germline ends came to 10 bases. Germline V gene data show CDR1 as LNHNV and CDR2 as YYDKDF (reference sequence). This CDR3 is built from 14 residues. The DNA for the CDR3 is TGTGCCACCAGCAGGGTGGCCTGGAAAAACATTCAGTACTTC. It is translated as CATSRVAWKNIQYF. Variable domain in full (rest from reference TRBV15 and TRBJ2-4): DAMVIQNPRYQVTQFGKPVTLSCSQTLNHNVMYWYQQKSSQAPKLLFHYYDKDFNNEADTPDNFQSRRPNTSFCFLDIRSPGLGDTAMYLCATSRVAWKNIQYFGAGTRLSVL.

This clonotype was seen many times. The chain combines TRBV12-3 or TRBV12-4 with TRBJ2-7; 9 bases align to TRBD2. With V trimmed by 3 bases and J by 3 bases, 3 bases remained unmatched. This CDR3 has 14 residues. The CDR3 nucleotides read TGTGCCAGCAGTTTTGTAGCGGGAGTCTACGAGCAGTACTTC. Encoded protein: CASSFVAGVYEQYF.

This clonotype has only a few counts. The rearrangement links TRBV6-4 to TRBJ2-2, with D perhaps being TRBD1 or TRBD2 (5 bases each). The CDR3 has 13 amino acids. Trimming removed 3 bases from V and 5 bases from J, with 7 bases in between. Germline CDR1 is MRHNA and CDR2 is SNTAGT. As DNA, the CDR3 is TGTGCCAGCAGTGAAGAGGGGACCGGGGAGCTGTTTTTT. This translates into CASSEEGTGELFF.

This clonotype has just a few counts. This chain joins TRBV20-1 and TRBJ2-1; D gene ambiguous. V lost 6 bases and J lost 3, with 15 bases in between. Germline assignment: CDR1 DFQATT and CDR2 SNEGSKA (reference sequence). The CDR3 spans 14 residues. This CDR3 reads CSARNGPYYNEQFF. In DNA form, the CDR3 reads TGCAGTGCCCGGAACGGCCCCTACTACAATGAGCAGTTCTTC.

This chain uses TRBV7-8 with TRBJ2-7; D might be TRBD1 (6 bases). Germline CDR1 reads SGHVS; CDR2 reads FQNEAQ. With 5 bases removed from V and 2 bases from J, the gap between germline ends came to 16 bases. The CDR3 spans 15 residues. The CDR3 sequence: CASSPTTGTTYEQYF. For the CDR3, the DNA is TGTGCCAGCAGCCCAACCACCGGGACAACCTACGAGCAGTACTTC. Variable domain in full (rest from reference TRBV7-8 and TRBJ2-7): GAGVSQSPRYKVAKRGQDVALRCDPISGHVSLFWYQQALGQGPEFLTYFQNEAQLDKSGLPSDRFFAERPEGSVSTLKIQRTQQEDSAVYLCASSPTTGTTYEQYFGPGTRLTVT.

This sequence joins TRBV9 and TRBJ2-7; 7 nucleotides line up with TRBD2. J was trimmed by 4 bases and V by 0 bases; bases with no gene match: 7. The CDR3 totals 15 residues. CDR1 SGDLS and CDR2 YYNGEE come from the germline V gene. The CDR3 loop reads CASSVGEGILYEQYF. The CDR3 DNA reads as TGTGCCAGCAGCGTAGGGGAGGGGATACTATACGAGCAGTACTTC. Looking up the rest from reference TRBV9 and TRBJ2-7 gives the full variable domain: DSGVTQTPKHLITATGQRVTLRCSPRSGDLSVYWYQQSLDQGLQFLIQYYNGEERAKGNILERFSAQQFPDLHSELNLSSLELGDSALYFCASSVGEGILYEQYFGPGTRLTVT.

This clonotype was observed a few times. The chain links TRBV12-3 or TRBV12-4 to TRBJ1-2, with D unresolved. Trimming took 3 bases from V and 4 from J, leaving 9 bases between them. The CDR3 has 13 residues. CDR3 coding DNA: TGTGCCAGCAGTTTCGGCCGCCTCTATGGCTACACCTTC. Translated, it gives CASSFGRLYGYTF.

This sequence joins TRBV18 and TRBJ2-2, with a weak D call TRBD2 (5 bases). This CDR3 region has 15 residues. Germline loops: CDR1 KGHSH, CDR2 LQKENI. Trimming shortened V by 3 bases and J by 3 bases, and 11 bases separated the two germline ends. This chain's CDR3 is CASSPRDDYTGELFF. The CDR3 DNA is TGTGCCAGCTCACCCCGGGATGATTACACCGGGGAGCTGTTTTTT.

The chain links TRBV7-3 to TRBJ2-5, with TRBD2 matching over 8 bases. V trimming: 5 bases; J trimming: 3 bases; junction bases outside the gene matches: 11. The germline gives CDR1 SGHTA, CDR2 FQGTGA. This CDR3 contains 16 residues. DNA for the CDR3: TGTGCCAGCAGCCCCGGGTTGGGAGCGGGGGAAGAGACCCAGTACTTC. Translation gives CASSPGLGAGEETQYF.

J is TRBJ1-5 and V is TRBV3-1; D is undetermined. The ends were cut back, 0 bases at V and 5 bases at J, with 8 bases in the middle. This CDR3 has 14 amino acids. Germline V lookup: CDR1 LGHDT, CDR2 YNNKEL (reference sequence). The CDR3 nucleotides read TGTGCCAGCAGCCAAGATATGGGCGATCAGCCCCAGCATTTT. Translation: CASSQDMGDQPQHF.

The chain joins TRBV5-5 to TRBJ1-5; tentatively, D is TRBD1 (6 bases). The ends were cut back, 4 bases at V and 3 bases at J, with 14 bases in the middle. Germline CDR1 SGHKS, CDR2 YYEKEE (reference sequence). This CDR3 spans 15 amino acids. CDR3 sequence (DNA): TGTGCCAGCAGCCCGACGGGACAATCCAATCAGCCCCAGCATTTT. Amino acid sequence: CASSPTGQSNQPQHF.

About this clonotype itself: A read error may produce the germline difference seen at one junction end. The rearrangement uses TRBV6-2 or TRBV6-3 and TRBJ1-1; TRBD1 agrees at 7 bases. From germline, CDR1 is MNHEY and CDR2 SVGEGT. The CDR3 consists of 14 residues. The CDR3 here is CASSFTGVKTEAFF. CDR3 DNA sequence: TGTGCCAGCAGTTTTACAGGGGTGAAAACTGAAGCTTTCTTT.

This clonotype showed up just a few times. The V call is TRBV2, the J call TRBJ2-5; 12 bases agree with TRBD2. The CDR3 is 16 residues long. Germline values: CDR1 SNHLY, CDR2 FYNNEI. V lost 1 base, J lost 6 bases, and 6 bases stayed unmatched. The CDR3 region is CASSEGLAGAEKTQYF. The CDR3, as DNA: TGTGCCAGCAGTGAAGGACTAGCGGGAGCAGAGAAGACCCAGTACTTC.

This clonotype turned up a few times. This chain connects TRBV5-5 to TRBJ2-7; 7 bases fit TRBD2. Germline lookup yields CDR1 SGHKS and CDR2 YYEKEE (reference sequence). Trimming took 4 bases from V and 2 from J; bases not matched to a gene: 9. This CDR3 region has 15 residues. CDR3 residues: CASSPGLVIPYEQYF. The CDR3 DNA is TGTGCCAGCAGCCCAGGACTAGTAATCCCCTACGAGCAGTACTTC.

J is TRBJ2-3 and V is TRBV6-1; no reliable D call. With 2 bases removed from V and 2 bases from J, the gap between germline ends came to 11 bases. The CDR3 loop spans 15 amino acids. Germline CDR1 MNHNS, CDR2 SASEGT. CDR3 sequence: CASSERRRATDTQYF. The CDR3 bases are TGTGCCAGCAGTGAAAGGAGAAGGGCCACAGATACGCAGTATTTT.

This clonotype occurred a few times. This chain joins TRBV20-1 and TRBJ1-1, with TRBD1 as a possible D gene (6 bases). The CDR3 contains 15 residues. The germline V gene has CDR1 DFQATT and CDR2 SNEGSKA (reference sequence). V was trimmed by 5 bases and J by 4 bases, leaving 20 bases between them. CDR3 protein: CSAGHLTGRATEAFF. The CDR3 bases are TGCAGTGCTGGACACCTAACAGGGAGGGCCACTGAAGCTTTCTTT.

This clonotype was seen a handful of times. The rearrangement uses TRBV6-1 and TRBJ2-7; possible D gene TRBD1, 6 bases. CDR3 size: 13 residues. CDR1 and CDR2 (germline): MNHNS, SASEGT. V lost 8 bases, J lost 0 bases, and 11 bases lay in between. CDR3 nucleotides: TGTGCCAGCTTTGGGGGCAGCTCCTACGAGCAGTACTTC. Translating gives CASFGGSSYEQYF.

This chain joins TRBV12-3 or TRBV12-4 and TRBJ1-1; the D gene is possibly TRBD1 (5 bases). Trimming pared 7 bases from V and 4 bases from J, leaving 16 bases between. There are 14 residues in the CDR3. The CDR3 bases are TGTGCCAGCACTCTCAAAAGGGGAATCACTGAAGCTTTCTTT. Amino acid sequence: CASTLKRGITEAFF.

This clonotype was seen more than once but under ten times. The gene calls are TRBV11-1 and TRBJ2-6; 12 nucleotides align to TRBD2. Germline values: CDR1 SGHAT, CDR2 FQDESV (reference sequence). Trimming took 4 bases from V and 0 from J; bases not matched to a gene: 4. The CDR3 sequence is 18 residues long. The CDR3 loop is CASSSILAGGSGANVLTF. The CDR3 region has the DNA TGTGCCAGCAGCTCCATACTAGCGGGGGGCTCTGGGGCCAACGTCCTGACTTTC.

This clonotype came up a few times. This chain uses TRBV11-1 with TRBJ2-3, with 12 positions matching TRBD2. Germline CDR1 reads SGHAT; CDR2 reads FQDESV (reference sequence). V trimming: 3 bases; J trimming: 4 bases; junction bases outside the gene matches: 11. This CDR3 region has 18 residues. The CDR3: CASSFGTLAGGTADTQYF. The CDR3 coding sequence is TGTGCCAGCAGCTTCGGGACCCTAGCGGGAGGGACCGCAGATACGCAGTATTTT. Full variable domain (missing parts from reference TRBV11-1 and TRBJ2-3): EAEVAQSPRYKITEKSQAVAFWCDPISGHATLYWYRQILGQGPELLVQFQDESVVDDSQLPKDRFSAERLKGVDSTLKIQPAELGDSAMYLCASSFGTLAGGTADTQYFGPGTRLTVL.

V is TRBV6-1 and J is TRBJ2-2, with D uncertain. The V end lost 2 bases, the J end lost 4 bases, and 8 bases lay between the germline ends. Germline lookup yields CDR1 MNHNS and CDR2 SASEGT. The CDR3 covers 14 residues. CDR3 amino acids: CASSELLGTGELFF. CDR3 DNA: TGTGCCAGCAGTGAACTTTTGGGCACCGGGGAGCTGTTTTTT.

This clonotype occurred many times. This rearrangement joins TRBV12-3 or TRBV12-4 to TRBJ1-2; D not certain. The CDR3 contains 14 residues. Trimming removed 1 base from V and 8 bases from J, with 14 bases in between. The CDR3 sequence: CASSLGPPLPGYTF. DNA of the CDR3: TGTGCCAGCAGTTTAGGTCCCCCGCTCCCAGGCTACACCTTC.

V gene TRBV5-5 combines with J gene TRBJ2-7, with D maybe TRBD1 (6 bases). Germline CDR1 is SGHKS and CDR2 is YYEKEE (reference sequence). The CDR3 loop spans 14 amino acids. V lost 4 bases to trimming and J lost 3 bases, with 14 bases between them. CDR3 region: CASSIFSGDYEQYF. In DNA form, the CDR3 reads TGTGCCAGCAGCATTTTTTCAGGGGACTACGAGCAGTACTTC.